These T cell receptor beta chains were read from a single sample in a study of blood T cell repertoires in COVID-19. Repertoires were generated with immunoSEQ multiplex PCR, while TCRdb's copy carries only in-frame clones and drops some. Of tens of thousands of clones in the sample, about 90% were seen once. The sample comprised peripheral blood. These receptors were obtained from a man aged 45 to 65 with acute or convalescent COVID-19. Each CDR3 is given with its conserved first and last residue. Each record gives: clone size, D gene, V gene, J gene, CDR3 DNA, CDR3 protein. The D gene is left open where the match is weak. Expanded clones are given a class, and other clones once, few, many or no size at all.

clone_size: .; d_call: .; v_call: TRBV5-8; j_call: TRBJ1-5; cdr3_nt: TGTGCCAGCAGCCCAAAAGGGGTGGCAGAGACCAATCAGCCCCAGCATTTT; cdr3_aa: CASSPKGVAETNQPQHF
clone_size: .; d_call: TRBD1; v_call: TRBV25-1; j_call: TRBJ1-2; cdr3_nt: TGTGCCAGCAGTGCCGGACAGGCCTGGGGGGGCTACACCTTC; cdr3_aa: CASSAGQAWGGYTF
clone_size: .; d_call: .; v_call: TRBV5-1; j_call: TRBJ1-3; cdr3_nt: TGCGCCAGCAGCTTGTTCCCCAGTTCCAACTCTGGAAACACCATATATTTT; cdr3_aa: CASSLFPSSNSGNTIYF
clone_size: .; d_call: .; v_call: TRBV5-1; j_call: TRBJ1-6; cdr3_nt: TGCGCCAGCAGCCTCCGGGACAACAAAAATTCACCCCTCCACTTT; cdr3_aa: CASSLRDNKNSPLHF
clone_size: .; d_call: .; v_call: TRBV24-1; j_call: TRBJ1-1; cdr3_nt: TGTGCCACCAGCGACAATAACAGGGTTGAAGCTTTCTTT; cdr3_aa: CATSDNNRVEAFF
clone_size: .; d_call: .; v_call: TRBV5-4; j_call: TRBJ1-6; cdr3_nt: TGTGCCAGCAGCCAGGACTCAAATGGAAACTCACCCCTCCACTTT; cdr3_aa: CASSQDSNGNSPLHF
clone_size: .; d_call: .; v_call: TRBV19; j_call: TRBJ1-6; cdr3_nt: TGTGCCAGTAGTATTTCTGGGTTTACGGGGTCAAATTCACCCCTCCACTTT; cdr3_aa: CASSISGFTGSNSPLHF
clone_size: few; d_call: TRBD1; v_call: TRBV28; j_call: TRBJ2-7; cdr3_nt: TGTGCCAGCAGTCCAACCGGGACAGGGTTCTACGAGCAGTACTTC; cdr3_aa: CASSPTGTGFYEQYF
clone_size: once; d_call: .; v_call: TRBV10-3; j_call: TRBJ1-1; cdr3_nt: TGTGCCATCAGTCGAGAGGGAGACACTGAAGCTTTCTTT; cdr3_aa: CAISREGDTEAFF
clone_size: .; d_call: .; v_call: TRBV11-3; j_call: TRBJ2-3; cdr3_nt: TGTGCCAGCAGCGAGGACCAGAGGGGGGATACGCAGTATTTT; cdr3_aa: CASSEDQRGDTQYF
clone_size: .; d_call: TRBD2; v_call: TRBV24-1; j_call: TRBJ2-3; cdr3_nt: TGTGCCACCGAGGGACTAGCGGGAGATTCAGATACGCAGTATTTT; cdr3_aa: CATEGLAGDSDTQYF
clone_size: .; d_call: .; v_call: TRBV6-5; j_call: TRBJ1-6; cdr3_nt: TGTGCCAGCAGTTACTATGCCAGGGAAACGTCACCCCTCCACTTT; cdr3_aa: CASSYYARETSPLHF
clone_size: .; d_call: TRBD1; v_call: TRBV6-2/TRBV6-3; j_call: TRBJ2-7; cdr3_nt: TGTGCCAGCAGTTACCCCAGAGGACAGGTCGTCTCCTACGAGCAGTACTTC; cdr3_aa: CASSYPRGQVVSYEQYF
clone_size: .; d_call: .; v_call: TRBV7-6; j_call: TRBJ2-5; cdr3_nt: TGTGCCAGCAGCTTAGTTACGAGGGTAACCATCCAAGAGACCCAGTACTTC; cdr3_aa: CASSLVTRVTIQETQYF
clone_size: .; d_call: TRBD2; v_call: TRBV6-1; j_call: TRBJ2-2; cdr3_nt: TGTGCCAGCAGTGAATGGCTAGCGGGAGGCACCGGGGAGCTGTTTTTT; cdr3_aa: CASSEWLAGGTGELFF
clone_size: .; d_call: TRBD2; v_call: TRBV19; j_call: TRBJ2-2; cdr3_nt: TGTGCCAGTAGTATAGACAGGGAGGGCGGGGAGCTGTTTTTT; cdr3_aa: CASSIDREGGELFF
clone_size: .; d_call: TRBD2; v_call: TRBV24-1; j_call: TRBJ2-1; cdr3_nt: TGTGCCACCAGTGATCCGACTAGCGGGAAGGGGTACAATGAGCAGTTCTTC; cdr3_aa: CATSDPTSGKGYNEQFF